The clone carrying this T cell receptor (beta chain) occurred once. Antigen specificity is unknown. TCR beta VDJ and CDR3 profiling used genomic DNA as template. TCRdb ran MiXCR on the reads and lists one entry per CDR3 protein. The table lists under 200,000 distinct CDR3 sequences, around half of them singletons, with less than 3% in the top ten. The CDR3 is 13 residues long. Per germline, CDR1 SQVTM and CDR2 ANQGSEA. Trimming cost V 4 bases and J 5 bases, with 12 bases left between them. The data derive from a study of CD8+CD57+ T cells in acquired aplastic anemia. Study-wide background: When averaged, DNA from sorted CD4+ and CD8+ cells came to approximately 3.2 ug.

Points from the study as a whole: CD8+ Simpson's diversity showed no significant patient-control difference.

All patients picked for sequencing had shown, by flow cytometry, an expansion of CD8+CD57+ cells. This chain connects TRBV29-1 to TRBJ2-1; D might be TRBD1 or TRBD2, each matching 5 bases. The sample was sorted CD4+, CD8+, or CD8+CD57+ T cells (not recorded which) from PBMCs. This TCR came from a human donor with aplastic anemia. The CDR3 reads CSVGLPGHNEQFF. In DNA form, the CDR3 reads TGCAGCGTTGGTCTCCCGGGGCACAATGAGCAGTTCTTC.